This T cell receptor (beta chain) was observed in a study of blood T cell repertoires in COVID-19. Study-level background: T cells, B-cell-depleted T cells, or PBMCs supplied cDNA or gDNA.

The protocol was immunoSEQ multiplex PCR, while the TCRdb copy is restricted to in-frame clones and leaves out a portion. The table records around 100,000 clones, around 87% of them present only once. This clone was recorded only once. The TCR comes from a woman in her 30s with acute or convalescent COVID-19. The sample was peripheral blood.

Here the CDR3 reads CSVLRDRTNELFF. The CDR3 nucleotides are TGCAGCGTCCTCCGGGACAGGACGAACGAACTGTTTTTT. The chain employs TRBV29-1 and TRBJ1-4; 8 positions agree with TRBD1. V lost 6 bases and J lost 12; bases outside the gene matches: 12. The CDR3 sequence is 13 residues long. CDR1 is SQVTM and CDR2 is ANQGSEA in the germline V gene. Full variable domain (rest looked up from reference TRBV29-1 and TRBJ1-4): SAVISQKPSRDICQRGTSLTIQCQVDSQVTMMFWYRQQPGQSLTLIATANQGSEATYESGFVIDKFPISRPNLTFSTLTVSNMSPEDSSIYLCSVLRDRTNELFFGSGTQLSVL.